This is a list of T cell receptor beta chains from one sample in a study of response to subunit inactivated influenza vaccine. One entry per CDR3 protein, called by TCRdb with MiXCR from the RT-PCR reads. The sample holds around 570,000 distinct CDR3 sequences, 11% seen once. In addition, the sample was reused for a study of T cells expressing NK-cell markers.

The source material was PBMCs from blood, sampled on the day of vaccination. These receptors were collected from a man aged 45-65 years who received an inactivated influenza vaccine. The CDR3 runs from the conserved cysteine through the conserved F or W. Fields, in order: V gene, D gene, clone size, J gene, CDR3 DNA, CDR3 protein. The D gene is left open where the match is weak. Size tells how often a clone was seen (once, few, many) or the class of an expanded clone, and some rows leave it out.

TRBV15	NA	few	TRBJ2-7	TGTGCCACCAGCGCGCAGGGCTACGAGCAGTACTTC	CATSAQGYEQYF
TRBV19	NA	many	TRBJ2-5	TGTGCCAGCCTCGACAGAACGTCGGGGACCCAGTACTTC	CASLDRTSGTQYF
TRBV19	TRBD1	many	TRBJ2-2	TGTGCCAGTAGTCCCGGGACAGGGAACACCGGGGAGCTGTTTTTT	CASSPGTGNTGELFF
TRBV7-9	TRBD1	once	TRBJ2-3	TGTGCCAGCATCTTACCCATGACAGGGTGGGTTGAGGATACGCAGTATTTT	CASILPMTGWVEDTQYF
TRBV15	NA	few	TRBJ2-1	TGTGCCACCAGCAGAGAGTCAGCAAATGAGCAGTTCTTC	CATSRESANEQFF
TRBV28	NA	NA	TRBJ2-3	TGTGCCAGCAGTCCAAACAAGGATACGCAGTATTTT	CASSPNKDTQYF
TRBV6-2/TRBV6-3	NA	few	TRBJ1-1	TGTGCCAGCAGACTGTCCGGGACGCCTGAAGCTTTCTTT	CASRLSGTPEAFF
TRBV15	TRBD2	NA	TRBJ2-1	TGTGCCACCAGCAACAGCGGGGGAAAGGGGCGGAATGAGCAGTTCTTC	CATSNSGGKGRNEQFF
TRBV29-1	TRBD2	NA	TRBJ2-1	TGCAGCGTTGCTCGCGGGAGCCACAATGAGCAGTTCTTC	CSVARGSHNEQFF
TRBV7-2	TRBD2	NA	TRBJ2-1	TGTGCCAGCAGCTTAGTAGCGGGGGGGTATATCTACAATGAGCAGTTCTTC	CASSLVAGGYIYNEQFF